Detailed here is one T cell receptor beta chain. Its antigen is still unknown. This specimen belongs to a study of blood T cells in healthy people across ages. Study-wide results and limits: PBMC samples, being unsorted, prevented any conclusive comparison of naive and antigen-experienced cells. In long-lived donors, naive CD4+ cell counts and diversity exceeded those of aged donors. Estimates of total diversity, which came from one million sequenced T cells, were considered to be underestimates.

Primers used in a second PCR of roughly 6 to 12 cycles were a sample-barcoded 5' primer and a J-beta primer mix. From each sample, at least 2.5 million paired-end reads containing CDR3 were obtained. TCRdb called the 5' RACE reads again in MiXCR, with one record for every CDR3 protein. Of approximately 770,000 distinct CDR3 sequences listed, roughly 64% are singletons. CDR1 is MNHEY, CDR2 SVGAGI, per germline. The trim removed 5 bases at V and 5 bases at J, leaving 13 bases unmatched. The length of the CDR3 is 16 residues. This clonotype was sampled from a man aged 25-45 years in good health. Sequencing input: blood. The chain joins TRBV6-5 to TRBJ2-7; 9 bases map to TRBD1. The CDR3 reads CASSPTPGQGKDEQYF. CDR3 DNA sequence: TGTGCCAGCAGTCCAACCCCGGGACAGGGAAAGGACGAGCAGTACTTC.